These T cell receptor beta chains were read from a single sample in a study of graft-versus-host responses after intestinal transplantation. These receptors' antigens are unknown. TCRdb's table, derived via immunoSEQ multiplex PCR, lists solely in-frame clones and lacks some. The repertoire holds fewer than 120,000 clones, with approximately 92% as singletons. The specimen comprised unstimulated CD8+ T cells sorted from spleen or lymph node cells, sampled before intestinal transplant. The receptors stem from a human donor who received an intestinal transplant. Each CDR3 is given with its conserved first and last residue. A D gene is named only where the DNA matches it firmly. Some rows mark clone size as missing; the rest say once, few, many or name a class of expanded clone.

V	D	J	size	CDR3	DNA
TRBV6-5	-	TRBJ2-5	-	CASSLGTYQETQYF	TGTGCCAGCAGTTTGGGGACGTACCAAGAGACCCAGTACTTC
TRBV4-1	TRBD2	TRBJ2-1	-	CASKASGSLEQFF	TGCGCCAGCAAGGCTAGCGGGAGCTTGGAGCAGTTCTTC
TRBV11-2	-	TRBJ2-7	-	CASSLGSYEQYF	TGTGCCAGCAGCTTAGGCAGCTACGAGCAGTACTTC
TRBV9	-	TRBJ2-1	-	CASSQAGTTTGNEQFF	TGTGCCAGCAGCCAAGCGGGGACAACTACCGGCAATGAGCAGTTCTTC
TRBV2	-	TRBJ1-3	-	CASSYRTVILSGNTIYF	TGTGCCAGCAGTTATAGGACAGTTATACTCTCTGGAAACACCATATATTTT
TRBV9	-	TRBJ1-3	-	CASSVVATGIDTIYF	TGTGCCAGCAGCGTAGTCGCAACAGGCATAGACACCATATATTTT
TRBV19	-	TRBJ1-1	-	CASSIPENTEAFF	TGTGCCAGTAGTATACCAGAGAACACTGAAGCTTTCTTT
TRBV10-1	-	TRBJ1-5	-	CASRPGSNQPQHF	TGCGCCAGCAGGCCCGGTAGCAATCAGCCCCAGCATTTT
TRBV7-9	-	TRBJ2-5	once	CASIGTGIQETQYF	TGTGCCAGCATCGGTACAGGCATTCAAGAGACCCAGTACTTC
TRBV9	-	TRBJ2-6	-	CASSVETGANVLTF	TGTGCCAGCAGCGTAGAAACTGGGGCCAACGTCCTGACTTTC
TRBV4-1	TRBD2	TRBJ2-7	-	CASSQDRGGQYF	TGCGCCAGCAGCCAAGATCGGGGGGGGCAGTACTTC
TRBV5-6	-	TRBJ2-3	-	CASSLTGSWLDTQYF	TGTGCCAGCAGCTTGACCGGGAGTTGGTTGGATACGCAGTATTTT
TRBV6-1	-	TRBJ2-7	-	CASSARQSLYEQYF	TGTGCCAGCAGCGCAAGACAGAGCCTCTACGAGCAGTACTTC
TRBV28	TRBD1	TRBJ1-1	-	CASSWDSRTEAFF	TGTGCCAGCAGTTGGGACAGCCGCACTGAAGCTTTCTTT
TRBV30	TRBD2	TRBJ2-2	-	CAWSVVGLAGKTGELFF	TGTGCCTGGAGTGTAGTCGGTCTAGCGGGCAAAACCGGGGAGCTGTTTTTT
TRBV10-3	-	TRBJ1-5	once	CAISESPPRGGSQPQHF	TGTGCCATCAGTGAGTCTCCTCCCAGGGGAGGGTCTCAGCCCCAGCATTTT
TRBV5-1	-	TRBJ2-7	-	CASSKPNEGSYEQYF	TGCGCCAGCAGCAAGCCTAATGAGGGCTCCTACGAGCAGTACTTC
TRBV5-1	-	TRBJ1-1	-	CASSWGRRNTEAFF	TGCGCCAGCAGCTGGGGGCGCCGGAACACTGAAGCTTTCTTT
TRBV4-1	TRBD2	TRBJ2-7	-	CASSQGETSLSYEQYF	TGCGCCAGCAGCCAAGGGGAGACTAGCCTTTCCTACGAGCAGTACTTC
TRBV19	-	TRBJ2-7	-	CASSIGSSPYEQYF	TGTGCCAGTAGTATCGGGTCCTCTCCCTACGAGCAGTACTTC
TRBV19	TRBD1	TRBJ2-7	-	CASSMGQSYEQYF	TGTGCCAGTAGTATGGGACAGTCCTACGAGCAGTACTTC
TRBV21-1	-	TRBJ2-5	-	CASSLRREWETQYF	TGTGCCAGCAGCTTACGCAGGGAATGGGAGACCCAGTACTTC
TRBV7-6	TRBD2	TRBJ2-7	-	CASSLAASGRYEQYF	TGTGCCAGCAGCTTAGCGGCTAGCGGGAGATACGAGCAGTACTTC
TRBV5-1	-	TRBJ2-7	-	CASSPGLNSYEQYF	TGCGCCAGCAGCCCAGGACTGAATTCCTACGAGCAGTACTTC
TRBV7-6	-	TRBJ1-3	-	CASSLVQGSGNTIYF	TGTGCCAGCAGCTTAGTCCAGGGGTCCGGAAACACCATATATTTT
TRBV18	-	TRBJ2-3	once	CASSEVDTQYF	TGTGCCAGCTCTGAGGTGGATACGCAGTATTTT
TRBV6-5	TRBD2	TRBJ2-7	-	CVSSYSLAAPYEQYF	TGTGTCAGCAGTTACTCCCTAGCGGCTCCCTACGAGCAGTACTTC
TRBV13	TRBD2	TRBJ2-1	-	CASSGLAGGHEQFF	TGTGCCAGCAGCGGGCTAGCGGGAGGCCATGAGCAGTTCTTC
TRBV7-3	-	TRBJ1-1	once	CASSLTDGTEAFF	TGTGCCAGCAGCTTAACGGACGGCACTGAAGCTTTCTTT
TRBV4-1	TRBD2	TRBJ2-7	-	CASSRTSDSYEQYF	TGCGCCAGCAGCCGGACTAGCGACTCCTACGAGCAGTACTTC
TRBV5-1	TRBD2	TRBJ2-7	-	CASSFLAAGEQYF	TGCGCCAGCAGCTTTCTAGCGGCAGGCGAGCAGTACTTC
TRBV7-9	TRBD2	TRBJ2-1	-	CASSLARAGEGSEQFF	TGTGCCAGCAGCTTAGCTCGAGCGGGAGAGGGGAGTGAGCAGTTCTTC
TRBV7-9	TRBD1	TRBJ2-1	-	CASSPGTGPYNEQFF	TGTGCCAGCAGCCCGGGGACAGGGCCCTACAATGAGCAGTTCTTC
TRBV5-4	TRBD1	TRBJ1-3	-	CASSYQGASGNTIYF	TGTGCCAGCAGCTACCAGGGGGCGTCCGGAAACACCATATATTTT